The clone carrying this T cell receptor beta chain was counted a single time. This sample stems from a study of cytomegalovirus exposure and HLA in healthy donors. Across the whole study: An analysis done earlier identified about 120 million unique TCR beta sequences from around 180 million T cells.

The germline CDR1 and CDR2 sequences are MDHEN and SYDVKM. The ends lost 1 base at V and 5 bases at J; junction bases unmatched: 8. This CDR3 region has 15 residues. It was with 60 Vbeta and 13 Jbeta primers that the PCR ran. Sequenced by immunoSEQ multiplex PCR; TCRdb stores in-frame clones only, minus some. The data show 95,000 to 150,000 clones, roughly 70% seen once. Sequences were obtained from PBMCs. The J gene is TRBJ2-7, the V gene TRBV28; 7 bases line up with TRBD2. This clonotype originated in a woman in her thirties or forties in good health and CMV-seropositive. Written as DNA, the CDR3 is TGTGCCAGCAGTTTATTAGGCGGGAGCAACCACGAGCAGTACTTC. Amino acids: CASSLLGGSNHEQYF.